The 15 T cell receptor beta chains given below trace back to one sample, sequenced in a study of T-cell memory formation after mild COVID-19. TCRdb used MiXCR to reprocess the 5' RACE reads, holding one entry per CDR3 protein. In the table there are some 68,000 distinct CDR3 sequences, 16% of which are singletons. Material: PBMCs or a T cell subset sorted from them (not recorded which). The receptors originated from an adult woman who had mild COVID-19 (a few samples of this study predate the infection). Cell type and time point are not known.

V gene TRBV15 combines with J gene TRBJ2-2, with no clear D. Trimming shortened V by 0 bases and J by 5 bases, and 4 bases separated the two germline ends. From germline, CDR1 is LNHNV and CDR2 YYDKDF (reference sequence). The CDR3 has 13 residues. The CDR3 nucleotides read TGTGCCACCAGCAGAGACCTAACCGGGGAGCTGTTTTTT. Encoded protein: CATSRDLTGELFF.

CDR3 residues: CASGVAESTGELFF. The DNA for the CDR3 is TGTGCCAGCGGGGTAGCGGAAAGCACCGGGGAGCTGTTTTTT. V usage is TRBV6-5 and J usage is TRBJ2-2; D is possibly TRBD2 (6 bases). The CDR3 contains 14 residues. Germline lookup yields CDR1 MNHEY and CDR2 SVGAGI. V was clipped by 8 bases and J by 4 bases, with 14 bases between them.

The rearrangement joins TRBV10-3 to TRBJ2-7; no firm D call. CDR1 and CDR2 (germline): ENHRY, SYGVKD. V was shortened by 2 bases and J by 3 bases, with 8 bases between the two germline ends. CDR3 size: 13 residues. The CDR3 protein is CAISEGQDYEQYF. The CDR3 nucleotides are TGTGCCATCAGTGAGGGGCAGGACTACGAGCAGTACTTC.

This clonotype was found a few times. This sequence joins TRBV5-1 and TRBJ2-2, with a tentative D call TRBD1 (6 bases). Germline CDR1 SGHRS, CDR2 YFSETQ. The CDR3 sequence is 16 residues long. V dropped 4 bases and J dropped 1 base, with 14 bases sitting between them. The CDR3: CASSENPGQNTGELFF. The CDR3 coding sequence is TGCGCCAGCAGCGAGAATCCGGGACAGAACACCGGGGAGCTGTTTTTT.

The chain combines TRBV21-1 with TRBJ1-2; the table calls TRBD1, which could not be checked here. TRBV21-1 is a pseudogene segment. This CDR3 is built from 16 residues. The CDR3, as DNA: TGTGCCAGCAGCAAAAGGGACAAGAGGATGAACTATGGCTACACCTTC. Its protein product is CASSKRDKRMNYGYTF.

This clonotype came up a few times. Here the CDR3 reads CASSVDLSYNEQFF. The CDR3 region has the DNA TGTGCCAGCAGTGTAGACCTCTCCTACAATGAGCAGTTCTTC. The chain couples TRBV2 to TRBJ2-1, with unresolved D. Between the trimmed V and J ends, which lost 4 bases and 0 bases, there was a span of 7 bases. There are 14 residues in the CDR3. The germline V gene has CDR1 SNHLY and CDR2 FYNNEI.

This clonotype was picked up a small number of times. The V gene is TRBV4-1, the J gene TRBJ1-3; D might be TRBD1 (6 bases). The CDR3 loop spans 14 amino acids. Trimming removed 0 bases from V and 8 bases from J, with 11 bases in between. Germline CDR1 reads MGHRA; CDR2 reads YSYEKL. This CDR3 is CASSQEAGADTIYF. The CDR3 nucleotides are TGCGCCAGCAGCCAAGAAGCAGGGGCGGACACCATATATTTT.

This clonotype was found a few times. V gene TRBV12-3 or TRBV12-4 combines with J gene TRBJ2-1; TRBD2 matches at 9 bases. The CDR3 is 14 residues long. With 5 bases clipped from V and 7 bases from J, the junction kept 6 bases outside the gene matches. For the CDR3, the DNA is TGTGCCAGCAGTGGTAATAGCGGGAGTAATGAGCAGTTCTTC. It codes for CASSGNSGSNEQFF.

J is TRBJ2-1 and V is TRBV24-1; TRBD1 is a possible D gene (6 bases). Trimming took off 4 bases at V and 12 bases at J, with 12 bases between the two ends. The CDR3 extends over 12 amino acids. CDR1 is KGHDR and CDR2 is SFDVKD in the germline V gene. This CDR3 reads CATSDADRRQFF. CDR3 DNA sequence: TGTGCCACCAGTGACGCGGACAGACGGCAGTTCTTC.

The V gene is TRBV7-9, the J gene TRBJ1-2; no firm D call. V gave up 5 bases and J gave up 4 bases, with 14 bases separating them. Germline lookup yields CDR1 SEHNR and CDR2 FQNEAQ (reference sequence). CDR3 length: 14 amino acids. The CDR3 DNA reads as TGTGCCAGCAGCCGCCCCGACAACATCTATGGCTACACCTTC. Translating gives CASSRPDNIYGYTF.

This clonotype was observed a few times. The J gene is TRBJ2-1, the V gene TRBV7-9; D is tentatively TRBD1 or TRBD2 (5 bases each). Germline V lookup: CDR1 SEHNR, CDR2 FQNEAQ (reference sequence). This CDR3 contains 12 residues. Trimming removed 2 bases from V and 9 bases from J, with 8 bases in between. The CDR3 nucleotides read TGTGCCAGCAGCTTAACGGGACGTGAGCAGTTCTTC. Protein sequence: CASSLTGREQFF.

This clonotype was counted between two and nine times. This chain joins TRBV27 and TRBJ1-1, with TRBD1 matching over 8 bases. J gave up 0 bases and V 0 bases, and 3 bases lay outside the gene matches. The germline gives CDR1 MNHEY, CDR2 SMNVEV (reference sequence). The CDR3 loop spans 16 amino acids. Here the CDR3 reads CASSLSQGAMNTEAFF. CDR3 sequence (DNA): TGTGCCAGCAGTTTATCCCAGGGGGCGATGAACACTGAAGCTTTCTTT.

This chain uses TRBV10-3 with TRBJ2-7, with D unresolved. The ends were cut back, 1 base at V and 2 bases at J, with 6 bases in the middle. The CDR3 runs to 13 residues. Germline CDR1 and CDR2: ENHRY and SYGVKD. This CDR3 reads CAISELTPYEQYF. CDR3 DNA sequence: TGTGCCATCAGTGAGTTGACACCCTACGAGCAGTACTTC.

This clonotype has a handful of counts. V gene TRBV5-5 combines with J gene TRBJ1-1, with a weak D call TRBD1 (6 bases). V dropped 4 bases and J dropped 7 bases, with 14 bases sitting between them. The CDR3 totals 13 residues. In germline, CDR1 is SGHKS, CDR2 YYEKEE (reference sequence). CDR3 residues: CASSRSTGYEAFF. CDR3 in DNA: TGTGCCAGCAGCCGCTCCACAGGGTATGAAGCTTTCTTT.

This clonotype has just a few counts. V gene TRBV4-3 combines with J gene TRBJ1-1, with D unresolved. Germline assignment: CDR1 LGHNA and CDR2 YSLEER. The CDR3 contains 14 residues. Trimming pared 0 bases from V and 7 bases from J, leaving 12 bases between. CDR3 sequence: CASSQDLEDREAFF. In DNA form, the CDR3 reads TGCGCCAGCAGCCAAGATTTAGAGGACCGTGAAGCTTTCTTT.